A selection of T cell receptor beta chains follows, all from one sample in a study of regulatory T cells in long-lasting Graves disease. TCRdb passed the multiplex PCR reads through MiXCR, listing each CDR3 protein once. The sample comprises roughly 400,000 distinct CDR3 sequences, about 15% of which are singletons, and under 30% rests with the top ten. These data were also filed under a second study, of T cells in Graves' hyperthyroidism and ophthalmopathy.

Material: peripheral blood mononuclear cells (PBMCs), obtained at new diagnosis, from a patient treated with antithyroid drugs. The source of these receptors is a woman between 18 and 29 years old with Graves disease. CDR3s include the opening cysteine and the closing phenylalanine or tryptophan. The D gene is left open where the match is weak. Not all rows give a size; the values are once, few, many and, for expanded clones, a class.

>TRBV9|TRBJ2-7|TRBD2|-
CASSGRASGIHEQYF
TGTGCCAGCAGCGGTCGGGCTAGCGGGATCCACGAGCAGTACTTC
>TRBV29-1|TRBJ2-7|TRBD1|many
CSVSRTGGAEQYF
TGCAGCGTCTCCCGGACAGGGGGCGCCGAGCAGTACTTC
>TRBV11-2|TRBJ2-3|-|many
CASILNAGNLLTDTQYF
TGTGCCAGCATCCTAAATGCAGGGAACCTCCTCACAGATACGCAGTATTTT
>TRBV10-3|TRBJ2-3|-|-
CAISEMDTQYF
TGTGCCATCAGTGAGATGGATACGCAGTATTTT
>TRBV10-3|TRBJ2-7|TRBD1|many
CAIKLDRSYEQYF
TGTGCCATCAAATTGGACAGGTCCTACGAGCAGTACTTC
>TRBV11-1|TRBJ1-1|-|-
CASSLGSGAAFF
TGTGCCAGCAGCTTAGGTTCGGGGGCGGCTTTCTTT
>TRBV20-1|TRBJ2-7|-|many
CSAGPLALYF
TGCAGTGCTGGCCCCCTGGCGTTGTACTTC
>TRBV10-3|TRBJ1-6|-|many
CAIREDSSYNSPLHF
TGTGCCATCAGAGAGGACAGCTCCTATAATTCACCCCTCCACTTT
>TRBV28|TRBJ1-5|TRBD1|many
CASSPDRGGNQPQHF
TGTGCCAGCAGTCCTGACAGGGGAGGGAATCAGCCCCAGCATTTT
>TRBV7-2|TRBJ2-5|-|-
CASSPNRMRVETQYF
TGTGCCAGCAGCCCAAACAGAATGAGAGTGGAGACCCAGTACTTC
>TRBV6-2/TRBV6-3|TRBJ2-7|-|many
CASSYPGSAYEQYF
TGTGCCAGCAGTTACCCTGGGAGCGCCTACGAGCAGTACTTC
>TRBV12-3/TRBV12-4|TRBJ2-3|TRBD1|many
CASSFRQGVYTDTQYF
TGTGCCAGCAGTTTCCGACAGGGGGTGTACACAGATACGCAGTATTTT
>TRBV6-1|TRBJ2-1|-|-
CASSLRRVGEQFF
TGTGCCAGCAGTCTACGGAGGGTTGGTGAGCAGTTCTTC
>TRBV2|TRBJ1-1|TRBD1|-
CASSKYRGESEAFF
TGTGCCAGCAGTAAATACAGGGGAGAGTCTGAAGCTTTCTTT
>TRBV19|TRBJ2-7|TRBD2|-
CASSIPGGPYEQYF
TGTGCCAGTAGTATACCGGGAGGGCCCTACGAGCAGTACTTC
>TRBV12-3/TRBV12-4|TRBJ2-7|-|many
CASSLVSGGPFEQYF
TGTGCCAGCAGTTTAGTTTCCGGGGGCCCCTTCGAGCAGTACTTC
>TRBV18|TRBJ2-2|-|-
CASSPGLIANTGELFF
TGTGCCAGCTCACCGGGCCTGATCGCGAACACCGGGGAGCTGTTTTTT
>TRBV13|TRBJ2-6|-|-
CASSRDSVSSGAKVLTF
TGTGCCAGCAGCCGTGACAGCGTCTCCTCTGGGGCCAAGGTCCTGACTTTC
>TRBV12-3/TRBV12-4|TRBJ2-1|TRBD2|-
CASSTGLPYNEQFF
TGTGCCAGCAGTACGGGACTACCCTACAATGAGCAGTTCTTC
>TRBV19|TRBJ2-5|-|few
CASSIGGVSETQYF
TGTGCCAGTAGTATAGGAGGAGTCTCGGAGACCCAGTACTTC
>TRBV11-3|TRBJ2-5|TRBD2|-
CASSRGGGQETQYF
TGTGCCAGCAGCCGCGGGGGGGGGCAAGAGACCCAGTACTTC
>TRBV6-1|TRBJ2-2|TRBD2|-
CASSLGLAGGVTGELFF
TGTGCCAGCAGTCTTGGACTAGCGGGAGGAGTAACCGGGGAGCTGTTTTTT
>TRBV11-2|TRBJ2-1|TRBD2|many
CASSSSRLAGGPHEQFF
TGTGCCAGCAGCTCCTCACGACTAGCGGGAGGGCCCCATGAGCAGTTCTTC
>TRBV28|TRBJ2-7|-|few
CASRPTSQATYEQYF
TGTGCCAGCAGACCAACCTCACAGGCTACCTACGAGCAGTACTTC
>TRBV10-3|TRBJ2-5|TRBD2|many
CAAAGVSETQYF
TGTGCCGCCGCGGGGGTTTCAGAGACCCAGTACTTC
>TRBV2|TRBJ2-1|TRBD2|many
CASSNPGLQSENEQFF
TGTGCCAGCAGTAATCCGGGACTACAATCCGAAAATGAGCAGTTCTTC
>TRBV4-2|TRBJ2-7|-|few
CASSRSVYGEQYF
TGTGCCAGCAGCCGATCGGTTTATGGCGAGCAGTACTTC
>TRBV29-1|TRBJ2-7|TRBD1|-
CSVRDRYSPISYEEQYF
TGCAGCGTCCGGGACAGATACAGTCCTATATCCTACGAGGAGCAGTACTTC
>TRBV3-1|TRBJ2-5|TRBD2|many
CASSPGLAGTVETQYF
TGTGCCAGCAGCCCGGGACTAGCGGGAACGGTAGAGACCCAGTACTTC
>TRBV6-1|TRBJ1-5|TRBD1|many
CASSPGQGYYSNQPQHF
TGTGCCAGCAGTCCCGGACAGGGCTACTATAGCAATCAGCCCCAGCATTTT
>TRBV28|TRBJ1-1|-|many
CASRPPVDTEAFF
TGTGCCAGCAGACCCCCGGTGGACACTGAAGCTTTCTTT